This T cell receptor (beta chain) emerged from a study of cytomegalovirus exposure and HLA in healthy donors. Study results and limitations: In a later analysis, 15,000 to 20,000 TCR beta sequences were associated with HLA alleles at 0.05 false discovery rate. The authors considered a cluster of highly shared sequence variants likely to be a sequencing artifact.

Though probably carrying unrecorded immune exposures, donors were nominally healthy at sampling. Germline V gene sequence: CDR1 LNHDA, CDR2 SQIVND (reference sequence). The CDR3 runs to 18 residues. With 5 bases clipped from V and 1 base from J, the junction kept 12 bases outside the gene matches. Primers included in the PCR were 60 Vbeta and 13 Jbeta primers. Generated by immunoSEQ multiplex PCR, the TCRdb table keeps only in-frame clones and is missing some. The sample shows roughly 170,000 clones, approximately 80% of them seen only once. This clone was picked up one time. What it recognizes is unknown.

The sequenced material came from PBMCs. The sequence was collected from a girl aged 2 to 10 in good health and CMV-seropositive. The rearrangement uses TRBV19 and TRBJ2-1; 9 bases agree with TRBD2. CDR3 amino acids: CASSSLRREGLSYNEQFF. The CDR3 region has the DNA TGTGCCAGTAGTTCATTGCGGCGGGAGGGCCTGTCCTACAATGAGCAGTTCTTC.